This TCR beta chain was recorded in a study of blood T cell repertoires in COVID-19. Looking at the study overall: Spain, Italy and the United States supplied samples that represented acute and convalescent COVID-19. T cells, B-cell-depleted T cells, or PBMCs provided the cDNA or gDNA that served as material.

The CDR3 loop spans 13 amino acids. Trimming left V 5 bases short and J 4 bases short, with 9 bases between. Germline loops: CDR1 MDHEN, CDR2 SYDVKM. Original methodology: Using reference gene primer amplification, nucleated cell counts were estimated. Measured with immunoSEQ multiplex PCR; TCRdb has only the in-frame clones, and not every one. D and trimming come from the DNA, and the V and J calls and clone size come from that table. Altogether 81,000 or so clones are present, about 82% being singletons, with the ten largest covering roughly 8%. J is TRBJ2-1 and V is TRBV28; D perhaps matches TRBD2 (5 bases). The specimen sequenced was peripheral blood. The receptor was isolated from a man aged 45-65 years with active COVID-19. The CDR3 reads CASSVGLYNEQFF. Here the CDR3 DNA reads TGTGCCAGCAGTGTCGGACTGTACAATGAGCAGTTCTTC.